Listed below are T cell receptor beta chains from one sample, sequenced in a study of blood T cell repertoires in COVID-19. Clones were sequenced by immunoSEQ multiplex PCR, and TCRdb holds only the in-frame ones, with some missing. The sample has 300,000 to 450,000 clones; more than 75% are singletons. The sequenced sample was peripheral blood. Receptors originate from a human donor in a cohort sampled during active COVID-19. Both conserved end residues are part of each CDR3. The D gene is left open where the match is weak. Expanded clones get a size class; other rows say once, few or many, or leave the size out.

NA TRBJ1-2 TRBV30 NA CAWSVRERGSYGYTF TGTGCCTGGAGTGTAAGAGAGAGGGGGAGTTATGGCTACACCTTC
NA TRBJ1-2 TRBV6-6 NA CASSLRGSYGYTF TGTGCCAGCAGTCTCCGGGGAAGCTATGGCTACACCTTC
NA TRBJ1-4 TRBV3-1/TRBV3-2 TRBD1 CASSPRDRGLEKLFF TGTGCCAGCAGCCCCCGGGACAGGGGGCTTGAAAAACTGTTTTTT
NA TRBJ2-1 TRBV5-5 TRBD1 CASSLGPRDRYNEQFF TGTGCCAGCAGCTTGGGTCCCCGGGACAGGTACAATGAGCAGTTCTTC
few TRBJ1-3 TRBV5-1 TRBD1 CASSLTGAGNTIYF TGCGCCAGCAGCTTGACAGGGGCTGGAAACACCATATATTTT
NA TRBJ1-2 TRBV19 TRBD1 CAVGGTGHYYGYTF TGTGCCGTGGGGGGGACAGGGCATTACTATGGCTACACCTTC
NA TRBJ2-7 TRBV18 NA CASSPAGSYEQYF TGTGCCAGCTCACCTGCCGGTTCCTACGAGCAGTACTTC
NA TRBJ1-5 TRBV30 NA CAWSGDLLNQPQHF TGTGCCTGGAGCGGGGATCTCCTAAATCAGCCCCAGCATTTT
few TRBJ1-1 TRBV18 TRBD1 CASSVQGVNTEAFF TGTGCCAGCTCAGTACAGGGGGTGAACACTGAAGCTTTCTTT
NA TRBJ2-3 TRBV7-2 TRBD2 CASSLSGGATDTQYF TGTGCCAGCAGCTTAAGCGGGGGGGCGACAGATACGCAGTATTTT
NA TRBJ1-4 TRBV30 NA CAWSGRTSDWEKLFF TGTGCCTGGAGTGGAAGGACATCAGACTGGGAAAAACTGTTTTTT
once TRBJ2-3 TRBV5-1 TRBD2 CASSLEARGSTDTQYF TGCGCCAGCAGCTTGGAAGCGCGGGGGAGCACAGATACGCAGTATTTT
NA TRBJ2-7 TRBV11-1 NA CASSASPGSYEQYF TGTGCCAGCAGCGCGAGCCCAGGGTCGTACGAGCAGTACTTC
once TRBJ1-2 TRBV7-9 TRBD1 CASSVRDRGSGVIF TGTGCCAGCAGCGTCCGGGACAGGGGATCCGGTGTCATTTTC
NA TRBJ2-5 TRBV7-2 TRBD1 CASSLGTGGGQETQYF TGTGCCAGCAGCTTAGGAACAGGGGGCGGCCAAGAGACCCAGTACTTC
NA TRBJ2-1 TRBV9 NA CASSVGGDNEQFF TGTGCCAGCAGCGTAGGAGGAGACAATGAGCAGTTCTTC
NA TRBJ2-7 TRBV7-9 TRBD1 CASSSPRGSDEQYF TGTGCCAGCAGCTCCCCCAGGGGGTCGGACGAGCAGTACTTC
NA TRBJ2-1 TRBV9 TRBD1 CASSGTGYNYNEQFF TGTGCCAGCAGCGGGACAGGGTACAACTACAATGAGCAGTTCTTC
NA TRBJ2-2 TRBV5-1 NA CASSQQVAGELFF TGCGCCAGCAGCCAACAAGTGGCCGGGGAGCTGTTTTTT
NA TRBJ2-2 TRBV7-3 NA CASSLAPGGANTGELFF TGTGCCAGCAGCTTAGCTCCCGGGGGTGCGAACACCGGGGAGCTGTTTTTT
NA TRBJ1-1 TRBV30 NA CAWSVQIGGGNTEAFF TGTGCCTGGAGTGTTCAAATAGGGGGTGGGAACACTGAAGCTTTCTTT
NA TRBJ1-2 TRBV19 TRBD1 CASSPRTGANYGYTF TGTGCCAGTAGTCCCCGGACAGGGGCAAACTATGGCTACACCTTC
once TRBJ2-7 TRBV28 NA CASSHTTGYEQYF TGTGCCAGCAGTCATACAACAGGCTACGAGCAGTACTTC